This T cell receptor beta chain appears in the sequencing data of a study of T cell responses to AZD1222 COVID-19 vaccine. Study-wide results and caveats: The sample set comprised mostly white British donors with more females, and clonal diversity was possibly underestimated. Mapped onto spike, vaccine-associated CD4 TCRs spanned it and were dominant at 160-218 and 743-854. Just five or six AZD1222 recipients were seropositive at baseline.

This CDR3 is built from 13 residues. V trimming: 8 bases; J trimming: 8 bases; junction bases outside the gene matches: 7. Germline CDR1 is LNHDA and CDR2 is SQIVND (reference sequence). Produced via immunoSEQ multiplex PCR; TCRdb's table is partial and in-frame only. Of 200,000 to 250,000 clones listed, about 92% were seen once; the top ten hold around 1%. About this clone: Its antigen remains unidentified.

The gene calls are TRBV19 and TRBJ1-4; 8 bases fit TRBD1. The TCR comes from an adult in good health. The source was peripheral blood, collected on day 0 of MenACWY control vaccination. CDR3 amino acids: CASCEQGGEKLFF. The CDR3 region has the DNA TGTGCCAGTTGCGAACAGGGGGGCGAAAAACTGTTTTTT.